This T cell receptor beta chain came from a study of T cells in Graves' hyperthyroidism and ophthalmopathy. Those patients with uncontrolled infection, other autoimmune disease, pregnancy or lactation were excluded. Amplified TCR beta CDR3 regions derived from RNA transcripts. HTBI primers were the set used in a first-round RT-PCR of the TCR CDR3. TCRdb used MiXCR to reprocess the multiplex PCR reads, holding one entry per CDR3 protein. The table has some 500,000 distinct CDR3 sequences, roughly an eighth seen once. Sample: blood. The receptor's source is a woman aged 18-30 years with Graves' hyperthyroidism.

CDR3 DNA sequence: TGTGCCAGCAGGGCCGGACTAGCGGACTACAATGAGCAGTTCTTC. This translates into CASRAGLADYNEQFF. The chain is built from TRBV7-3 and TRBJ2-1, with 10 bases fitting TRBD2. Germline CDR1 is SGHTA and CDR2 is FQGTGA. The CDR3 covers 15 residues. The V segment lost 6 bases and the J segment 3 bases; nucleotides outside the gene matches: 5.